The 15 T cell receptor beta chains reported below all come from one sample, sequenced in a study of T cells expressing NK-cell markers. From the 5' RACE reads, TCRdb lists one entry per CDR3 protein and no DNA. The sample table sets out under 500,000 distinct CDR3 sequences. The sequenced sample was blood T cells: a sorted CD56 or NKG2C T cell subset, CD4+ or CD8+ T cells, or bulk PBMC T cells (not recorded which). These receptors came from a woman between 18 and 70 years old in good health.

This chain uses TRBV5-1 with TRBJ2-1; TCRdb returns TRBD1, unconfirmable since there is no DNA. Germline V gene data show CDR1 as SGHRS and CDR2 as YFSETQ. The CDR3 contains 16 residues. The CDR3 region is CASSLAGSGGYNEQFF.

V gene TRBV12-3 or TRBV12-4 combines with J gene TRBJ1-1; TCRdb calls TRBD1, which cannot be checked without DNA. The CDR3 extends over 15 amino acids. This chain's CDR3 is CASIQPSRGSTEAFF.

The rearrangement uses TRBV6-2 or TRBV6-3 and TRBJ2-7; absent DNA, TCRdb's TRBD2 call cannot be checked. Germline-derived CDR1 and CDR2 are MNHEY and SVGEGT. This CDR3 comprises 11 residues. The CDR3 sequence: CASSYWEEQYF.

The V and J genes are TRBV5-1 and TRBJ1-1. CDR1 SGHRS and CDR2 YFSETQ come from the germline V gene. This CDR3 region has 14 residues. The CDR3 reads CASSLAPLNTEAFF.

V is TRBV20-1 and J is TRBJ2-1; the D gene TCRdb calls, TRBD2, cannot be checked with no DNA. Germline assignment: CDR1 DFQATT and CDR2 SNEGSKA (reference sequence). This CDR3 is built from 16 residues. The CDR3 reads CSARDGQRAGDSEQFF.

The chain couples TRBV12-3 or TRBV12-4 to TRBJ2-2; TCRdb proposes TRBD1, but this gene call is untestable without DNA. This CDR3 contains 15 residues. The CDR3: CASSLRGQGTGELFF.

V gene TRBV5-1 combines with J gene TRBJ2-1; TCRdb proposes TRBD2, but this gene call is untestable without DNA. Germline V gene sequence: CDR1 SGHRS, CDR2 YFSETQ. CDR3 length: 15 amino acids. CDR3: CASSLAVREGHEQFF.

The J gene is TRBJ2-1, the V gene TRBV20-1; there is no DNA to check the TCRdb D call of TRBD2. This CDR3 spans 13 amino acids. The V gene's germline CDR1 is DFQATT and CDR2 SNEGSKA (reference sequence). CDR3 region: CSARTSGRNEQFF.

V is TRBV12-3 or TRBV12-4 and J is TRBJ1-2. This CDR3 region has 13 residues. CDR3 residues: CASSLQPRSGYTF.

The V call is TRBV15, the J call TRBJ2-3; the TRBD1 assignment by TCRdb is unverifiable without DNA. In germline, CDR1 is LNHNV, CDR2 YYDKDF (reference sequence). The CDR3 spans 17 residues. CDR3 region: CATRGAGGRGLADTQYF. Full variable domain (outside the CDR3, taken from reference TRBV15 and TRBJ2-3): DAMVIQNPRYQVTQFGKPVTLSCSQTLNHNVMYWYQQKSSQAPKLLFHYYDKDFNNEADTPDNFQSRRPNTSFCFLDIRSPGLGDTAMYLCATRGAGGRGLADTQYFGPGTRLTVL.

The rearrangement joins TRBV5-6 to TRBJ2-7; TCRdb reports TRBD1, a call that lacks DNA to check it against. This CDR3 region has 15 residues. Germline V gives CDR1 SGHDT, CDR2 YYEEEE. CDR3 region: CASSFGAGSSYEQYF.

The CDR3 sequence is CASSARWSFSHGYTF. The gene calls are TRBV9 and TRBJ1-2. Germline-derived CDR1 and CDR2 are SGDLS and YYNGEE. The CDR3 has 15 residues.

The rearrangement uses TRBV20-1 and TRBJ2-5; TCRdb calls TRBD2, which cannot be checked without DNA. The germline V gene encodes CDR1 DFQATT and CDR2 SNEGSKA (reference sequence). The CDR3 consists of 16 residues. CDR3: CSARDGSGGIGETQYF.

V usage is TRBV27 and J usage is TRBJ1-2; TCRdb gives TRBD1 as the D gene, but with no DNA this cannot be confirmed. The V gene's germline CDR1 is MNHEY and CDR2 SMNVEV (reference sequence). CDR3 size: 15 residues. The CDR3 loop is CASSYTGQGNYGYTF.

This sequence joins TRBV7-3 and TRBJ2-3; lacking DNA, the TRBD1 call made by TCRdb goes unchecked. The CDR3 runs 15 residues. Germline V gene sequence: CDR1 SGHTA, CDR2 FQGTGA. CDR3 residues: CASSPVGGGADTQYF.